This T cell receptor (beta chain) was identified during a study of Graves' ophthalmopathy and Graves' hyperthyroidism. This clonotype was seen repeatedly, ten times or more. Transcripts of RNA were the source for amplifying TCR beta CDR3 regions. HTBI primers served in a first-round RT-PCR, which a second-round multiplex PCR followed. TCRdb fed the multiplex PCR reads into MiXCR, producing one record per CDR3 protein. The data contain roughly 400,000 distinct CDR3 sequences, approximately 17% of them singletons. CDR1 is SGHTA, CDR2 FQGNSA, per germline. This CDR3 spans 16 amino acids. V gave up 5 bases and J gave up 6 bases; unmatched junction bases: 9.

The J gene is TRBJ1-6, the V gene TRBV7-2; 8 nucleotides match TRBD1. The receptor was isolated from an adult woman with stable Graves' hyperthyroidism. Sequencing was carried out using peripheral blood. The CDR3 protein is CASSTRTGPINSPLHF. CDR3 nucleotide sequence: TGTGCCAGCAGCACTCGGACAGGGCCCATTAATTCACCCCTCCACTTT.